This is a list of T cell receptor beta chains from one sample in a study of blood T cell repertoires in COVID-19. Clones were read by immunoSEQ multiplex PCR, and TCRdb kept only the in-frame ones, dropping some. This sample has under 45,000 clones, with about 90% found just once. Sequencing was performed on peripheral blood. The receptors shown here come from a human donor in a cohort sampled during active COVID-19. Both conserved end residues are part of each CDR3. Each record gives: D gene, J gene, V gene, clone size, CDR3 protein, CDR3 DNA. A D gene is named only where the DNA matches it firmly. Only some rows state a clone size, as once, few, many or a class for expanded clones.

TRBD2,TRBJ2-3,TRBV6-5,once,CASRLTSGGTDTQYF,TGTGCCAGCAGATTGACTAGCGGGGGCACAGATACGCAGTATTTT
-,TRBJ2-2,TRBV7-7,-,CASSSSGTLHTGELFF,TGTGCTAGCAGCTCTTCCGGGACACTCCACACCGGGGAGCTGTTTTTT
TRBD1,TRBJ2-1,TRBV30,-,CAFSSGPWTGPYNEQFF,TGTGCCTTCTCCTCCGGACCCTGGACAGGGCCCTACAATGAGCAGTTCTTC
TRBD2,TRBJ2-7,TRBV4-2,-,CASSQDGTSGREQYF,TGTGCCAGCAGCCAAGATGGGACTAGCGGGAGGGAGCAGTACTTC
TRBD1,TRBJ1-4,TRBV4-1,-,CASSQQLKTGTRTNEKLFF,TGCGCCAGCAGCCAACAACTTAAGACAGGGACTCGGACTAATGAAAAACTGTTTTTT
TRBD1,TRBJ1-3,TRBV2,-,CASKDRGLGNTIYF,TGTGCCAGCAAAGATAGGGGGCTTGGAAACACCATATATTTT
TRBD2,TRBJ2-5,TRBV24-1,-,CATSDFGLAGGETQYF,TGTGCCACCAGTGATTTCGGTCTAGCGGGAGGAGAGACCCAGTACTTC
-,TRBJ2-1,TRBV5-1,-,CASSPVGRGYNEQFF,TGCGCCAGCAGCCCGGTGGGCAGGGGATACAATGAGCAGTTCTTC
-,TRBJ1-4,TRBV29-1,-,CSVSNGAGVNEKLFF,TGCAGCGTTTCTAACGGAGCAGGGGTTAATGAAAAACTGTTTTTT
-,TRBJ2-7,TRBV29-1,-,CSARTDYEQYF,TGCAGCGCCCGGACAGACTACGAGCAGTACTTC
-,TRBJ2-1,TRBV5-1,-,CASSLALQGGYNEQFF,TGCGCCAGCAGCTTGGCCTTGCAGGGCGGATACAATGAGCAGTTCTTC
-,TRBJ1-5,TRBV19,-,CASSIARINQPQHF,TGTGCCAGTAGTATAGCCAGGATCAATCAGCCCCAGCATTTT
TRBD2,TRBJ2-3,TRBV4-2,-,CASTTENGRGRTDTQYF,TGTGCCAGCACCACAGAAAATGGGAGGGGTCGCACAGATACGCAGTATTTT
-,TRBJ2-2,TRBV28,-,CASSSWTQGPNTGELFF,TGTGCCAGCAGTAGCTGGACGCAGGGCCCGAACACCGGGGAGCTGTTTTTT
TRBD2,TRBJ2-1,TRBV28,once,CASRNEGLALNEQFF,TGTGCCAGCAGGAACGAGGGACTAGCGCTGAATGAGCAGTTCTTC
-,TRBJ1-3,TRBV23-1,-,CASGAAWRGNTIYF,TGCGCCAGCGGCGCCGCTTGGAGGGGAAACACCATATATTTT
TRBD1,TRBJ2-2,TRBV7-2,-,CASSRQGGSTGELFF,TGTGCCAGCAGTAGACAGGGGGGAAGCACCGGGGAGCTGTTTTTT
-,TRBJ1-2,TRBV27,once,CASSLTGNSNYGYTF,TGTGCCAGCAGTTTAACGGGAAATTCTAACTATGGCTACACCTTC
-,TRBJ2-3,TRBV27,-,CASSRTVFSTDTQYF,TGTGCCAGCAGTCGGACAGTCTTTAGCACAGATACGCAGTATTTT
TRBD1,TRBJ1-5,TRBV19,-,CASKNSQGRGGQPQHF,TGTGCCAGCAAGAACTCACAGGGGCGGGGGGGGCAGCCCCAGCATTTT
TRBD1,TRBJ1-6,TRBV4-3,-,CASSRTGASSPLHF,TGCGCCAGCAGCCGAACAGGGGCAAGTTCACCCCTCCACTTT
TRBD2,TRBJ2-3,TRBV2,-,CASKAAGDTQYF,TGTGCCAGCAAGGCAGCGGGGGATACGCAGTATTTT
TRBD1,TRBJ2-1,TRBV7-6,-,CASSLRWTGNEQFF,TGTGCCAGCAGCTTACGATGGACAGGGAATGAGCAGTTCTTC
-,TRBJ2-2,TRBV11-2,-,CASSPLQGVTGELFF,TGTGCCAGCAGTCCTCTCCAAGGGGTCACCGGGGAGCTGTTTTTT